This T cell receptor beta chain was identified during a study of regulatory T cells in long-lasting Graves disease. As for the study in general: For a period under 3 months, newly diagnosed Graves' patients had taken antithyroid drugs.

Time point in this sample: newly diagnosed GD, antithyroid drugs for less than 3 months. PBMC-extracted RNA yielded the TCR library. The patients were enrolled through endocrinology in Xi'an, China. There are a few counts of this clonotype. CDR3 regions were amplified by Arm-PCR using iRepertoire HTBI primers to build TCR beta libraries. TCRdb redid the calling of the multiplex PCR reads with MiXCR, one entry per CDR3 protein. The data contain hundreds of thousands of distinct CDR3 sequences, 15% to 20% of them seen just once; the ten biggest clones take up around a quarter. The data were also submitted as part of a second study, on T cells in Graves' hyperthyroidism and ophthalmopathy. That report adds: RT-PCR in the first round (using the HTBI primer set) targeted the TCR CDR3.

Sequenced here: peripheral blood mononuclear cells (PBMCs), sampled at new diagnosis, from a patient treated with antithyroid drugs. This TCR was sampled from a middle-aged woman with Graves disease.

The DNA of the CDR3 is TGTGCCAGCAGTTTAGGGCTAGCGGGGGATCTAGAGCAGTTCTTC. Its protein product is CASSLGLAGDLEQFF. V is TRBV27 and J is TRBJ2-1; 10 positions match TRBD2. Trimming removed 2 bases from V and 10 bases from J; junction bases left unmatched: 8. Germline V gene lookup returns CDR1 MNHEY and CDR2 SMNVEV (reference sequence). This CDR3 region has 15 residues.